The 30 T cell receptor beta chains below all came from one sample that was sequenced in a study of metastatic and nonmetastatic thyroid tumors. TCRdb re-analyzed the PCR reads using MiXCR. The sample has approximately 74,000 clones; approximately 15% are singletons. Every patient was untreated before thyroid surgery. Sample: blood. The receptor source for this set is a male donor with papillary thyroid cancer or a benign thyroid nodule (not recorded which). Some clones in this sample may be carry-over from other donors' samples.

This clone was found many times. Here the CDR3 reads CASSLAGSGRSYEQYF. As DNA, the CDR3 is TGTGCCAGCAGCTTAGCGGGTAGCGGGAGATCCTACGAGCAGTACTTC. The chain combines TRBV7-2 with TRBJ2-7, with 9 nucleotides matching TRBD2. The junction had 4 bases not matched to a gene; V was cut back by 0 bases and J by 1 base. CDR1 is SGHTA and CDR2 is FQGNSA in the germline V gene. The CDR3 runs 16 residues. Based on the CDR3 plus reference TRBV7-2 and TRBJ2-7, the full variable domain is GAGVSQSPSNKVTEKGKDVELRCDPISGHTALYWYRQSLGQGLEFLIYFQGNSAPDKSGLPSDRFSAERTGGSVSTLTIQRTQQEDSAVYLCASSLAGSGRSYEQYFGPGTRLTVT.

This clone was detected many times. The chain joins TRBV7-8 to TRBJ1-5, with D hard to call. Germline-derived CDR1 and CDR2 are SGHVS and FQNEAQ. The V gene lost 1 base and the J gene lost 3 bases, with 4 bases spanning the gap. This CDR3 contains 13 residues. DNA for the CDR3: TGTGCCAGCAGCTTAGTACCCAATCAGCCCCAGCATTTT. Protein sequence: CASSLVPNQPQHF.

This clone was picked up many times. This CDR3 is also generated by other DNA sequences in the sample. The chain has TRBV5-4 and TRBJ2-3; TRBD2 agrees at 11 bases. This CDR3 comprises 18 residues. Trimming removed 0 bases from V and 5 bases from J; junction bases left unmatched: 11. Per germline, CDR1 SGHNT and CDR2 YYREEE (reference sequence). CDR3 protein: CASSLADLAGGLLDTQYF. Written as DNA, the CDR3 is TGTGCCAGCAGCTTGGCCGATCTAGCGGGAGGCCTTTTAGATACGCAGTATTTT.

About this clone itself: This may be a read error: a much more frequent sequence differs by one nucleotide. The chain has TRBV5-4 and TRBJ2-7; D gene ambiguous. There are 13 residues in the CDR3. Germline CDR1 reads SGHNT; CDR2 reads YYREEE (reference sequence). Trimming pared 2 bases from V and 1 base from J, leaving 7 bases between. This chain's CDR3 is CASSFFDSYEQYV. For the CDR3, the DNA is TGTGCCAGCAGCTTTTTTGATTCCTACGAGCAGTACGTC.

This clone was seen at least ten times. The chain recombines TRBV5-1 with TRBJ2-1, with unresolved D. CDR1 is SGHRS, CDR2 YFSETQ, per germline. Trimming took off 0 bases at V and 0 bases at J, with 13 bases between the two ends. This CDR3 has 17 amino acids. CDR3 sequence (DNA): TGCGCCAGCAGCTTGGGATGGATCCAGAGCTCCTACAATGAGCAGTTCTTC. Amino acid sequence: CASSLGWIQSSYNEQFF.

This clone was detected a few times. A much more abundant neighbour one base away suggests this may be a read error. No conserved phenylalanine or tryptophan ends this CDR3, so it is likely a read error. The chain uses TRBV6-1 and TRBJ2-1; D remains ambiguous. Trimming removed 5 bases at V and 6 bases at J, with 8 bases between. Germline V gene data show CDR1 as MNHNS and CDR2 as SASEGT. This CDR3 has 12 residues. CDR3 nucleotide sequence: TGTGCCAGCAGTCCGGCAACCAATGAGCAGTTCCTC. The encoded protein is CASSPATNEQFL.

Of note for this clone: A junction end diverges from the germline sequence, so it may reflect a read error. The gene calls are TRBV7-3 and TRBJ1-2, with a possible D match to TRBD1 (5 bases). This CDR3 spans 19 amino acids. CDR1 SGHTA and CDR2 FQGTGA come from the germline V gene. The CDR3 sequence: CASSLTFTRSAGSLYGHTF. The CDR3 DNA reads TGTGCCAGCAGCTTAACTTTCACCCGAAGTGCAGGGAGCCTCTATGGCCACACCTTC.

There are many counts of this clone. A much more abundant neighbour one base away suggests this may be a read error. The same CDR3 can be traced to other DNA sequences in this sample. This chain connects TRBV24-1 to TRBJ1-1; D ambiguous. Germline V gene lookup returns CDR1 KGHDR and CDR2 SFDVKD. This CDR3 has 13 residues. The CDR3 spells CATSDFPVVEAFF. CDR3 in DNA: TGTGCCACCAGTGATTTTCCCGTTGTTGAAGCTTTCTTC.

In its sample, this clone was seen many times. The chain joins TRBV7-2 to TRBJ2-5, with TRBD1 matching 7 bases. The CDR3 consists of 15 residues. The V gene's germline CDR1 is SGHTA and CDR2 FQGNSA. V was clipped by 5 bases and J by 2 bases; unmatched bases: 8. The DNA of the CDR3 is TGTGCCAGCAGCGCACAGGGGATGGGGCAAGAGACCCAGTACTTC. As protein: CASSAQGMGQETQYF.

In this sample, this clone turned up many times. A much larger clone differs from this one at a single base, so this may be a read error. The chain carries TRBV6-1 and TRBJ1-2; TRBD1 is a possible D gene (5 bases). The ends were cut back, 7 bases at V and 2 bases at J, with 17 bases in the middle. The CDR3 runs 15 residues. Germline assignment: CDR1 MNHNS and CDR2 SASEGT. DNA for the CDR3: TGTGCCAGCATCCCCGGTGCAGGGCGGAACTATGGCTACACCTTC. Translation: CASIPGAGRNYGYTF.

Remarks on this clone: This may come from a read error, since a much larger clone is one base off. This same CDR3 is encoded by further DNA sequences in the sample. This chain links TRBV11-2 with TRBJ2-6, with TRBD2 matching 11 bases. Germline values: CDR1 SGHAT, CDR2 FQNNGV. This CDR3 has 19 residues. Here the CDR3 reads CASSETSGTFRSGANVLTF. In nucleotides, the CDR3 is TGTGCCAGCAGCGAGACTAGCGGGACCTTTCGGTCTGGTGCCAACGTCCTGACTTTC.

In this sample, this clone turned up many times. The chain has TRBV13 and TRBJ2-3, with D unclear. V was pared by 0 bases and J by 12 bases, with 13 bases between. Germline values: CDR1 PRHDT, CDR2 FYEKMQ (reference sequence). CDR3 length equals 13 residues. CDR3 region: CASSLGRPQTQYF. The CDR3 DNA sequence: TGTGCCAGCAGCTTAGGTCGTCCACAAACCCAGTATTTT.

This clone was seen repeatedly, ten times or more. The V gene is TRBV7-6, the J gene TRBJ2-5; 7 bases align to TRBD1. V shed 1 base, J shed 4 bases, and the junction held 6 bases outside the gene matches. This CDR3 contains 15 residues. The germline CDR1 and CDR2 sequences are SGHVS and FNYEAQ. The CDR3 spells CASSLGPGGRETQYF. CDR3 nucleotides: TGTGCCAGCAGCTTAGGACCAGGGGGAAGAGAGACCCAGTACTTC.

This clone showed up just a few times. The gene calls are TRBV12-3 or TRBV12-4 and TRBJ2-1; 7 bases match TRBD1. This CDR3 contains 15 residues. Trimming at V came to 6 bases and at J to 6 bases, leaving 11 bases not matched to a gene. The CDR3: CASRLDRVTFNEQFF. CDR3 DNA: TGTGCCAGCAGACTTGACAGGGTCACCTTCAATGAGCAGTTCTTC.

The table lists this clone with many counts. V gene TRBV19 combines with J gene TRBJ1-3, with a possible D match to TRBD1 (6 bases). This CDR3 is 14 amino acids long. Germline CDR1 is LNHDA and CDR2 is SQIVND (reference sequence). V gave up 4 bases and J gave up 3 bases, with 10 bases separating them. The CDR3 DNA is TGTGCCAGTAGTAGAAGGGGGTATGGAAACACCATATATTTT. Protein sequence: CASSRRGYGNTIYF.

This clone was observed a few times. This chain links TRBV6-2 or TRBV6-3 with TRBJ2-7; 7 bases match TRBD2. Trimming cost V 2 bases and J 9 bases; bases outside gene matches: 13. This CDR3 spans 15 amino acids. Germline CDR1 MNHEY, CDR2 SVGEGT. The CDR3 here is CASSYDRAGWALQYF. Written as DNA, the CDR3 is TGTGCCAGCAGTTACGACCGAGCGGGATGGGCCCTGCAGTACTTC.

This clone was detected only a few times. The DNA of the CDR3 is TGTGCCAGCTCACCATTGGACAGGCCAAACACTGAAGCTTTCTTT. As protein: CASSPLDRPNTEAFF. The chain uses TRBV18 and TRBJ1-1, with TRBD1 identical over 7 bases. V was pared by 2 bases and J by 2 bases, with 5 bases of the junction left unmatched. CDR3 length equals 15 residues. Germline V gives CDR1 KGHSH, CDR2 LQKENI.

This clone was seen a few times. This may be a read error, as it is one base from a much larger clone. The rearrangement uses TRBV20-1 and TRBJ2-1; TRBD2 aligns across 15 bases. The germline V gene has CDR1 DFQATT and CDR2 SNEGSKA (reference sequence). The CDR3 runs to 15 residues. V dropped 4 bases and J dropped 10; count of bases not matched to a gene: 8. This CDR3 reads CSATWTSGRACEQFF. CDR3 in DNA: TGCAGTGCTACTTGGACTAGCGGGAGGGCCTGCGAGCAGTTCTTC.

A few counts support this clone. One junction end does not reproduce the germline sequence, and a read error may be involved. As DNA, the CDR3 is TGTGCCAGCAGTGAAGTGGAATCTGTAAACACCATATATTTT. Translating it yields CASSEVESVNTIYF. V and J are TRBV25-1 and TRBJ1-3, with no clear D. The germline gives CDR1 MGHDK, CDR2 SYGVNS. The CDR3 runs 14 residues.

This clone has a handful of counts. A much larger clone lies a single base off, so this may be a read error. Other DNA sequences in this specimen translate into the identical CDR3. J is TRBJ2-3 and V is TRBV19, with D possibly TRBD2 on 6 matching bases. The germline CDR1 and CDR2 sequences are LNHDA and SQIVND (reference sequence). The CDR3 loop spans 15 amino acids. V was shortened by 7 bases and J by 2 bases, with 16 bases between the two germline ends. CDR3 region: CASKDSGRDTDTQYF. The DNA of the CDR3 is TGTGCCAGTAAAGATAGCGGCAGGGACACAGATACGCAGTATTTT.

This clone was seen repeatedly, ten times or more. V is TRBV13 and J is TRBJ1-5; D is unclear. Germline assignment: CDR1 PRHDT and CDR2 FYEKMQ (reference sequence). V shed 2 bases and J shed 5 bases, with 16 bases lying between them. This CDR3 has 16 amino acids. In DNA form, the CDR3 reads TGTGCCAGCAGCTTAAGCGCACTGGGTGGCTATCAGCCCCAGCATTTT. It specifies CASSLSALGGYQPQHF.

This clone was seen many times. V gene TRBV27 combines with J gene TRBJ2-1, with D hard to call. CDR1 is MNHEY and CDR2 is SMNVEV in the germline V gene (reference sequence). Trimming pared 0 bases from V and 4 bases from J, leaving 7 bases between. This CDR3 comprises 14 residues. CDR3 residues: CASSLSPMYNEQFF. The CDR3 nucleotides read TGTGCCAGCAGTTTATCACCCATGTACAATGAGCAGTTCTTC.

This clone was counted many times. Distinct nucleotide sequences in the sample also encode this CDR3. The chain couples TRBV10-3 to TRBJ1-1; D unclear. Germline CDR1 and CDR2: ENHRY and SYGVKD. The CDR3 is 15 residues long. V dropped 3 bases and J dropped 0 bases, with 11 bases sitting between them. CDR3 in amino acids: CAISDSTAMNTEAFF. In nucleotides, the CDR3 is TGTGCCATCAGTGATTCGACGGCCATGAACACTGAAGCTTTCTTT.

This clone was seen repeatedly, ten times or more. The CDR3 reads CAISSGYSYEQYF. The DNA of the CDR3 is TGTGCCATCAGTTCAGGGTACTCCTACGAGCAGTACTTC. The gene calls are TRBV10-3 and TRBJ2-7; a possible D gene is TRBD1 (5 bases). V lost 5 bases to trimming and J lost 0 bases, with 8 bases between them. Germline loops: CDR1 ENHRY, CDR2 SYGVKD. This CDR3 has 13 amino acids.

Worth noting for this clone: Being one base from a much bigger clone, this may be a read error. As DNA, the CDR3 is TGTGCCAGCAGTGATGCCGGGCCCTATGGCTACACCTTC. This sequence encodes CASSDAGPYGYTF. The gene calls are TRBV6-2 or TRBV6-3 and TRBJ1-2; D gene ambiguous. CDR1 is MNHEY and CDR2 is SVGEGT in the germline V gene. The V end lost 5 bases, the J end lost 4 bases, and 11 bases lay between the germline ends. CDR3 size: 13 residues.

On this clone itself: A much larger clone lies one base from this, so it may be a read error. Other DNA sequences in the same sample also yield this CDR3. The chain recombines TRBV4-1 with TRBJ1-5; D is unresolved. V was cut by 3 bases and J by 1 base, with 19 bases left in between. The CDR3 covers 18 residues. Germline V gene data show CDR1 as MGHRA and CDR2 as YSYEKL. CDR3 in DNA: TGCGCCAGCAGCCAGGAACCCGCGTTTGGGCTGAGCAATCAGCCCCAGCATTTT. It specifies CASSQEPAFGLSNQPQHF.

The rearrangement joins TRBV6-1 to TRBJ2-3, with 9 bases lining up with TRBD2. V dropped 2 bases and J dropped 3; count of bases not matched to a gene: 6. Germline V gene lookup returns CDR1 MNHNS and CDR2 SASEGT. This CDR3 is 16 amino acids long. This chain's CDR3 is CASSESVAGVTDTQYF. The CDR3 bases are TGTGCCAGCAGTGAATCCGTAGCGGGAGTGACAGATACGCAGTATTTT.

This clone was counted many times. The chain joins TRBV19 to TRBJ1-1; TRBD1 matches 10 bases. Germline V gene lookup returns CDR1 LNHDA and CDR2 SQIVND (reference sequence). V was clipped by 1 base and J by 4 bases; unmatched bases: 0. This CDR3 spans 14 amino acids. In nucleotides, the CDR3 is TGTGCCAGTAGTATAGGGACAGGGGGCACTGAAGCTTTCTTT. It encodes CASSIGTGGTEAFF.

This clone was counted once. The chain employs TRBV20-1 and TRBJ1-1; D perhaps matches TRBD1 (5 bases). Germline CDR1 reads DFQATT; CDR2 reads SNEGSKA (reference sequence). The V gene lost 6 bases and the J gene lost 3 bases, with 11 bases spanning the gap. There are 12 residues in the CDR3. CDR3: CSADRGDTEAFF. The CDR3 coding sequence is TGCAGTGCAGATAGGGGTGACACTGAAGCTTTCTTT.

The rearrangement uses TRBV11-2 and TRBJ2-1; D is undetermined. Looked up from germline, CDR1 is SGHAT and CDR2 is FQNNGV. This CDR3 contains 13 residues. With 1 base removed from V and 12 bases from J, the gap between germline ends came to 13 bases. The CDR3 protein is CASSLVQRDGQFF. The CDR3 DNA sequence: TGTGCCAGCAGCTTAGTACAGCGCGACGGGCAGTTCTTC.